What follows are 15 T cell receptor beta chains derived from one specimen sequenced in a study of T cells in localized non-small cell lung cancer (dated by TCRdb to 2018 to 2021). Receptor libraries were prepared by the immunoSEQ multiplex PCR assay. Imported from immuneACCESS, the table was reduced by TCRdb to in-frame sequences with V and J called. These copies leave out some clones; in studies compared against another copy, an unresolved V gene accounts for under half, and the cause of the remainder is not known. The sample yields about 28,000 clones; 80% to 90% were counted once. 6.8% of the sample comes from the top ten. Source: peripheral blood, taken before any cancer treatment. Receptors originate from a male donor at least 60 years old with stage I lung adenocarcinoma.

The chain couples TRBV18 to TRBJ1-6; TRBD1 is a possible D gene (5 bases). The V end was cut by 1 base, the J end by 5 bases, with 9 bases between. The CDR3 has 15 amino acids. Germline V lookup: CDR1 KGHSH, CDR2 LQKENI. The DNA of the CDR3 is TGTGCCAGCTCACCACGGGACGGGAATAATTCACCCCTCCACTTT. Translating it yields CASSPRDGNNSPLHF.

J is TRBJ1-2 and V is TRBV10-3; the D gene is possibly TRBD1 (5 bases). Germline lookup yields CDR1 ENHRY and CDR2 SYGVKD. Trimming pared 4 bases from V and 4 bases from J, leaving 16 bases between. The CDR3 is 15 residues long. CDR3 sequence: CAISGRAGTGYGYTF. CDR3 DNA sequence: TGTGCCATCAGTGGTAGGGCAGGGACGGGCTATGGCTACACCTTC.

This clone was observed a handful of times. This chain links TRBV30 with TRBJ1-1; D gene uncertain. Germline lookup yields CDR1 GTSNPN and CDR2 SVGIG (reference sequence). The CDR3 extends over 11 amino acids. Trimming left V 0 bases short and J 2 bases short, with 1 base between. The CDR3 DNA reads as TGTGCCTGGAGTGTAAACACTGAAGCTTTCTTT. It encodes CAWSVNTEAFF. Combining the CDR3 with reference TRBV30 and TRBJ1-1 gives the whole variable domain SQTIHQWPATLVQPVGSPLSLECTVEGTSNPNLYWYRQAAGRGLQLLFYSVGIGQISSEVPQNLSASRPQDRQFILSSKKLLLSDSGFYLCAWSVNTEAFFGQGTRLTVV.

The rearrangement links TRBV19 to TRBJ2-1; TRBD2 matches 11 bases. Germline trimming cut 0 bases from V and 9 bases from J; bases unmatched to any gene: 7. The CDR3 is 16 residues long. The germline V gene has CDR1 LNHDA and CDR2 SQIVND (reference sequence). In DNA, the CDR3 is TGTGCCAGTAGTATAGAACTAGCGGGGGCCGGGGGTGAGCAGTTCTTC. Its translation is CASSIELAGAGGEQFF. The full variable domain, with the rest looked up from reference TRBV19 and TRBJ2-1, is DGGITQSPKYLFRKEGQNVTLSCEQNLNHDAMYWYRQDPGQGLRLIYYSQIVNDFQKGDIAEGYSVSREKKESFPLTVTSAQKNPTAFYLCASSIELAGAGGEQFFGPGTRLTVL.

The rearrangement links TRBV5-6 to TRBJ2-7; 9 bases fit TRBD2. The CDR3 totals 15 residues. The ends lost 4 bases at V and 6 bases at J; junction bases unmatched: 11. Germline lookup yields CDR1 SGHDT and CDR2 YYEEEE. DNA for the CDR3: TGTGCCAGCAGCCCGTGGGGCGGGGGGGCCCTCGAGCAGTACTTC. Residues: CASSPWGGGALEQYF.

The count of this clone is one. The chain employs TRBV29-1 and TRBJ2-3; possibly TRBD1 for D (5 bases). The CDR3 totals 14 residues. The germline V and J ends were trimmed by 1 base and 1 base, with 9 bases remaining between them. The germline V gene encodes CDR1 SQVTM and CDR2 ANQGSEA. The CDR3 DNA follows: TGCAGCGTTGAAGTTCAGACAGGCACAGATACGCAGTATTTT. Protein: CSVEVQTGTDTQYF.

This sequence joins TRBV9 and TRBJ2-3; 8 bases map to TRBD2. The V and J ends lost 4 bases and 2 bases, in that order; junction bases with no gene match: 6. Germline V CDR1 and CDR2: SGDLS, YYNGEE. This CDR3 is built from 15 residues. CDR3 nucleotides: TGTGCCAGCAGCTTTCTCGGGGGGGCCACAGATACGCAGTATTTT. Translating it yields CASSFLGGATDTQYF.

Only one count was recorded for this clone. The chain is built from TRBV5-6 and TRBJ1-6; 8 nucleotides line up with TRBD1. V was clipped by 4 bases and J by 10 bases; unmatched bases: 7. Looked up from germline, CDR1 is SGHDT and CDR2 is YYEEEE. The CDR3 has 14 amino acids. CDR3 nucleotide sequence: TGTGCCAGCAGCAAGGACAGGGCCAAATCACCCCTCCACTTT. Its protein is CASSKDRAKSPLHF.

This chain connects TRBV7-5 to TRBJ1-6; the table's D call, TRBD1, was not checked against the DNA. TRBV7-5 is assigned pseudogene status. The CDR3 is 15 amino acids. The chain's CDR3 is CARSLAIGDNSPLHF. The CDR3 region has the DNA TGTGCCAGAAGCTTAGCGATAGGGGATAATTCACCCCTCCACTTT.

The gene calls are TRBV7-2 and TRBJ2-5; 14 nucleotides align to TRBD2. The germline gives CDR1 SGHTA, CDR2 FQGNSA. CDR3 length: 16 residues. The J segment lost 1 base and the V segment lost 5 bases, leaving 3 bases of the junction unmatched. The CDR3 DNA sequence: TGTGCCAGCAGCCCCGGACTAGCGGGGGGCCAAGAGACCCAGTACTTC. It translates to CASSPGLAGGQETQYF.

The chain employs TRBV19 and TRBJ2-1, with D perhaps TRBD2 (5 bases). V was clipped by 1 base and J by 10 bases, with 14 bases between them. There are 14 residues in the CDR3. In germline, CDR1 is LNHDA, CDR2 SQIVND (reference sequence). The CDR3 bases are TGTGCCAGTAGTATAGGGACTCGGCTGGGCGAGCAGTTCTTC. This gives the protein CASSIGTRLGEQFF.

This clone was counted a single time. The chain employs TRBV2 and TRBJ1-1, with D hard to call. From germline, CDR1 is SNHLY and CDR2 FYNNEI. Trimming took off 8 bases at V and 4 bases at J, with 14 bases between the two ends. This CDR3 spans 13 amino acids. The CDR3 region is CASGSQWGTEAFF. CDR3 sequence (DNA): TGTGCCAGCGGCAGCCAATGGGGCACTGAAGCTTTCTTT.

The chain recombines TRBV5-1 with TRBJ1-6; no reliable D call. The V end was cut by 0 bases, the J end by 6 bases, with 7 bases between. Per the germline V gene, CDR1 is SGHRS and CDR2 is YFSETQ. The CDR3 spans 14 residues. The CDR3 DNA reads as TGCGCCAGCAGCTTGGAGGGTGTTAATTCACCCCTCCACTTT. This gives the protein CASSLEGVNSPLHF.

The V call is TRBV5-1, the J call TRBJ2-6; 8 positions agree with TRBD2. The CDR3 length is 17 residues. Trimming took 5 bases from V and 0 from J; bases not matched to a gene: 7. In germline, CDR1 is SGHRS, CDR2 YFSETQ. CDR3 sequence reads: CASRRGDTSSGANVLTF. The CDR3 DNA reads TGCGCCAGCAGGCGGGGGGACACCTCCTCTGGGGCCAACGTCCTGACTTTC.

This clone has just a few counts. The V call is TRBV19, the J call TRBJ1-2, with D unclear. The V gene lost 6 bases and the J gene lost 6 bases, with 14 bases spanning the gap. The CDR3 spans 13 residues. Germline CDR1 is LNHDA and CDR2 is SQIVND (reference sequence). Written as DNA, the CDR3 is TGTGCCAGTAGCCTAGAGTGGGAGAATGGCTACACCTTC. Translating gives CASSLEWENGYTF.